This is a list of T cell receptor beta chains from one sample in a study of cytomegalovirus exposure and HLA in healthy donors. TCRdb keeps only in-frame clones here, not all; method: immunoSEQ multiplex PCR. This table has about 140,000 clones, roughly 80% appearing once. The sample was PBMCs. The receptors come from a woman aged 45-59 years in good health and CMV-seropositive. CDR3s include the opening cysteine and the closing phenylalanine or tryptophan. Fields, in order: D gene, V gene, clone size, J gene, CDR3 DNA, CDR3 protein. A D gene is named only where the DNA matches it firmly. Only some rows state a clone size, as once, few, many or a class for expanded clones.

>TRBD2|TRBV30|NA|TRBJ2-7
TGTGCCTGGAGAGGGACTAGCGGGTACTCAGGGCAGTACTTC
CAWRGTSGYSGQYF
>TRBD2|TRBV4-1|NA|TRBJ2-1
TGCGCCAGCAGCCAAGGAGGGGTCCGGGGGGGCTACAATGAGCAGTTCTTC
CASSQGGVRGGYNEQFF
>TRBD1|TRBV2|NA|TRBJ1-2
TGTGCCAGCAGTTCGAGGACAGGGGTGGGCGGCTACACCTTC
CASSSRTGVGGYTF
>NA|TRBV11-3|NA|TRBJ2-3
TGTGCCAGCAGCTTTAGCGGAGTCACAGATACGCAGTATTTT
CASSFSGVTDTQYF
>TRBD2|TRBV19|NA|TRBJ2-7
TGTGCCAGTAGTGAAATAGCGGGGGGGCCTCGCCACGAGCAGTACTTC
CASSEIAGGPRHEQYF
>TRBD1|TRBV4-3|NA|TRBJ1-2
TGCGCCAGCAGGGAGGACAGGGGATTCTCTGGCTACACCTTC
CASREDRGFSGYTF
>NA|TRBV11-2|NA|TRBJ2-1
TGTGCCAGCAGCTTAGCCGCGTACAATGAGCAGTTCTTC
CASSLAAYNEQFF
>TRBD2|TRBV9|NA|TRBJ2-7
TGTGCCAGCGCGCGGACTAGCGGGGGATACGAGCAGTACTTC
CASARTSGGYEQYF
>TRBD1|TRBV5-1|NA|TRBJ2-1
TGCGCCAGCAGCTATACAGGGGCGCCAGACAATGAGCAGTTCTTC
CASSYTGAPDNEQFF
>TRBD1|TRBV11-2|few|TRBJ2-3
TGTGCCAGCAGCTTGCAGGGGGCAGGGTATTTT
CASSLQGAGYF
>NA|TRBV25-1|NA|TRBJ1-1
TGTGCCAGCAGTGATAACAGCTTGAACACTGAAGCTTTCTTT
CASSDNSLNTEAFF
>NA|TRBV28|NA|TRBJ2-3
TGTGCCAGCACAGTACCCAGCACAGATACGCAGTATTTT
CASTVPSTDTQYF
>NA|TRBV5-8|NA|TRBJ2-7
TGTGCCAGCGAGATAAGGCAGTACTTC
CASEIRQYF
>TRBD1|TRBV6-4|once|TRBJ1-5
TGTGCCAGCAGTAACGACAGGGACCAGCCCCAGCATTTT
CASSNDRDQPQHF
>NA|TRBV15|NA|TRBJ1-3
TGTGCCACCAGCAGAGATCGGGTCTCTGGAAACACCATATATTTT
CATSRDRVSGNTIYF
>TRBD1|TRBV11-2|NA|TRBJ2-5
TGTGCCAGCAGCCCGCGGACAGGGGGCGGGGAGACCCAGTACTTC
CASSPRTGGGETQYF
>NA|TRBV7-3|NA|TRBJ1-1
TGTGCCAGCAGCCTATCACGGAACACTGAAGCTTTCTTT
CASSLSRNTEAFF
>TRBD1|TRBV4-3|NA|TRBJ1-3
TGCGCCAGCAGCCAAGGGGTCCAGGGGGCTACGGGAAACACCATATATTTT
CASSQGVQGATGNTIYF
>NA|TRBV11-1|NA|TRBJ1-1
TGTGCCAGCAGCCACACTGAGGGGGACACTGAAGCTTTCTTT
CASSHTEGDTEAFF
>NA|TRBV5-4|few|TRBJ2-5
TGTGCCAGCAGCTCCGGGGGAGGACAGACCCAGTACTTC
CASSSGGGQTQYF
>TRBD1|TRBV9|NA|TRBJ1-2
TGTGCCAGCAGCGCATCCGGGACAGGGGGCCCCTATGGCTACACCTTC
CASSASGTGGPYGYTF
>NA|TRBV9|NA|TRBJ1-6
TGTGCCAGCAGCGTAAGCCGGGGGGAAGATACCCTCCACTTT
CASSVSRGEDTLHF
>NA|TRBV7-9|NA|TRBJ1-2
TGTGCCAGCAGCTCTCCTGGAGGTAATGGCTACACCTTC
CASSSPGGNGYTF
>NA|TRBV28|NA|TRBJ2-7
TGTGCCAGCAGTCCGCCCGCAGGGGTCCCTTACGAGCAGTACTTC
CASSPPAGVPYEQYF
>NA|TRBV7-9|NA|TRBJ2-3
TGTGCCAGCAGCTTTGTGACAGCAACAGATACGCAGTATTTT
CASSFVTATDTQYF
>NA|TRBV7-2|NA|TRBJ2-7
TGTGCCAGCAGCTTAGTGGGCGGGGAGAGCTCCTACGAGCAGTACTTC
CASSLVGGESSYEQYF
>NA|TRBV9|NA|TRBJ1-1
TGTGCCAGCAGCGTATCAGGGCTTAGTACTGAAGCTTTCTTT
CASSVSGLSTEAFF
>NA|TRBV19|NA|TRBJ1-1
TGTGCCAGTAGGATCGGGACTGAAGCTTTCTTT
CASRIGTEAFF
>TRBD2|TRBV19|NA|TRBJ2-7
TGTGCCAGTAGTAGCGGGGGGGGGTCCTACGAGCAGTACTTC
CASSSGGGSYEQYF
>TRBD1|TRBV7-2|NA|TRBJ2-3
TGTGCCAGCAGCGCAGGGACAGACTACACGCAGTATTTT
CASSAGTDYTQYF
>TRBD1|TRBV6-1|NA|TRBJ2-7
TGTGCCAGCAGTGAAGGGGGACAGGAGGCCGAGCAGTACTTC
CASSEGGQEAEQYF
>TRBD2|TRBV9|NA|TRBJ2-7
TGTGCCAGCAGCAAGACTAGCGGGCAATACGAGCAGTACTTC
CASSKTSGQYEQYF
>TRBD1|TRBV6-6|NA|TRBJ1-1
TGTGCCAGCAGACGGACGACAGGGAGGTACACTGAAGCTTTCTTT
CASRRTTGRYTEAFF
>NA|TRBV11-3|NA|TRBJ1-3
TGTGCCAGCAGCTTAGGACAGCCTGGAAACACCATATATTTT
CASSLGQPGNTIYF
>NA|TRBV7-2|few|TRBJ1-3
TGTGCCAGCAGCTTAGCGCGGACACGGGGAAACACCATATATTTT
CASSLARTRGNTIYF